The clone carrying this TCR beta chain occurred once. Its antigen remains unidentified. Germline-derived CDR1 and CDR2 are SNHLY and FYNNEI. The V end was cut by 3 bases, the J end by 3 bases, with 31 bases between. The CDR3 is 21 amino acids. These data come from a study of cytomegalovirus exposure and HLA in healthy donors. Overall study findings and caveats: A few chains tied to CMV proved CMV antigen-specific in vitro.

The approximately 120-subject validation cohort, separate from the roughly 700-subject first cohort, included the donors. Clones were sequenced by immunoSEQ multiplex PCR, and TCRdb holds only the in-frame ones, with some missing. The sample comprises about 130,000 clones, about 89% of which are singletons, and 1.5% to 2.5% rests with the top ten. The sequencing sample was made of PBMCs. This TCR was recovered from a woman in her late teens or twenties in good health and CMV-seronegative. V and J are TRBV2 and TRBJ2-3, with D unclear. CDR3 bases: TGTGCCAGCAGTGATATAGGAGTCCTCTTGCGCGGCGACCTAAAGACAGATACGCAGTATTTT. Protein product: CASSDIGVLLRGDLKTDTQYF.